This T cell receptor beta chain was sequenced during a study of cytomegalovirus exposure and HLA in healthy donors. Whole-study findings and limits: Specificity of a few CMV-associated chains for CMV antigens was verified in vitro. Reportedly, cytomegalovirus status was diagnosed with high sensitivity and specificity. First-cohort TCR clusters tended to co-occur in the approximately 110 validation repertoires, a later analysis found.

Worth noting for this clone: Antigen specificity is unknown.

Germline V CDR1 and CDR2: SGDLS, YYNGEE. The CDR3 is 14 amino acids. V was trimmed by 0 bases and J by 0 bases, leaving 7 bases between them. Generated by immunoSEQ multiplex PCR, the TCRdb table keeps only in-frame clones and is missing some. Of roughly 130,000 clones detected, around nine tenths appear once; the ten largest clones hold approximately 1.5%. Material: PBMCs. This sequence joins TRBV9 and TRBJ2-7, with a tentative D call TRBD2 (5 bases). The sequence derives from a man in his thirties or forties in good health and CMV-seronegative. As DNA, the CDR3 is TGTGCCAGCAGCGTAGCGACTATCTCCTACGAGCAGTACTTC. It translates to CASSVATISYEQYF.